The T cell receptor beta chain under discussion was sequenced for a study of yellow fever vaccine responses in identical twins. Each CDR3 protein gets one entry after TCRdb re-called the RT-PCR reads with MiXCR. The data show about 1,700 distinct CDR3 sequences, with over 80% seen just once and roughly 5.6% held by the top ten. The material sequenced was T cells from blood (PBMCs), unsorted or a sorted subset (not recorded which), taken before or after yellow fever vaccination (not recorded which). The source of this sequence is a woman between 18 and 29 years old who received the yellow fever vaccine.

CDR3 bases: TGTGCCACCAGCAGAGCAGCGGGGGGGGGATACAATGAGCAGTTCTTC. Its protein product is CATSRAAGGGYNEQFF. The chain uses TRBV15 and TRBJ2-1; 10 nucleotides align to TRBD2. J lost 4 bases, V lost 1 base, and 4 bases had no gene match. Germline loops: CDR1 LNHNV, CDR2 YYDKDF (reference sequence). This CDR3 is 16 amino acids long. The full variable domain, with the rest looked up from reference TRBV15 and TRBJ2-1, is DAMVIQNPRYQVTQFGKPVTLSCSQTLNHNVMYWYQQKSSQAPKLLFHYYDKDFNNEADTPDNFQSRRPNTSFCFLDIRSPGLGDTAMYLCATSRAAGGGYNEQFFGPGTRLTVL.